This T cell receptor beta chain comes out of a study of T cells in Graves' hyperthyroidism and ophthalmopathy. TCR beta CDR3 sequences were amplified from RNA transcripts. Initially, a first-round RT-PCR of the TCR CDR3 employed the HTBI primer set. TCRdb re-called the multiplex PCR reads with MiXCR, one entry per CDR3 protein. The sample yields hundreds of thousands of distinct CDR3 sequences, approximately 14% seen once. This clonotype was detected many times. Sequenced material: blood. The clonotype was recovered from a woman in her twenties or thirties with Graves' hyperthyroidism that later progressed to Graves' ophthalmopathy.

The CDR3 is CASQTGASGSYPQDEQFF. As DNA, the CDR3 is TGTGCCAGCCAGACCGGAGCTAGCGGGAGCTATCCGCAGGATGAGCAGTTCTTC. The rearrangement joins TRBV28 to TRBJ2-1, with 10 nucleotides matching TRBD2. The CDR3 spans 18 residues. V lost 8 bases to trimming and J lost 8 bases; unmatched junction nucleotides: 21. Germline assignment: CDR1 MDHEN and CDR2 SYDVKM.